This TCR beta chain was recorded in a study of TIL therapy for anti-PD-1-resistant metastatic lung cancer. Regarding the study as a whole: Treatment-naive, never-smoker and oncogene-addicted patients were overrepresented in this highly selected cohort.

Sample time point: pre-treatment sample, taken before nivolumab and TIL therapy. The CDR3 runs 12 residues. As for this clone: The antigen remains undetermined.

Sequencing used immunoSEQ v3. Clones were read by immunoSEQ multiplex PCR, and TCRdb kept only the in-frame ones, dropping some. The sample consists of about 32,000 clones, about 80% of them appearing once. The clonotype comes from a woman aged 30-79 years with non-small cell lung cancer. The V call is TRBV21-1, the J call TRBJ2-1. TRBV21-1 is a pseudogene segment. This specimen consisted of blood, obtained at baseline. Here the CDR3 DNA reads TGTGCCTTCCTGGGAAGCCAATCTCAGCAGTTCTTC. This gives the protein CAFLGSQSQQFF.